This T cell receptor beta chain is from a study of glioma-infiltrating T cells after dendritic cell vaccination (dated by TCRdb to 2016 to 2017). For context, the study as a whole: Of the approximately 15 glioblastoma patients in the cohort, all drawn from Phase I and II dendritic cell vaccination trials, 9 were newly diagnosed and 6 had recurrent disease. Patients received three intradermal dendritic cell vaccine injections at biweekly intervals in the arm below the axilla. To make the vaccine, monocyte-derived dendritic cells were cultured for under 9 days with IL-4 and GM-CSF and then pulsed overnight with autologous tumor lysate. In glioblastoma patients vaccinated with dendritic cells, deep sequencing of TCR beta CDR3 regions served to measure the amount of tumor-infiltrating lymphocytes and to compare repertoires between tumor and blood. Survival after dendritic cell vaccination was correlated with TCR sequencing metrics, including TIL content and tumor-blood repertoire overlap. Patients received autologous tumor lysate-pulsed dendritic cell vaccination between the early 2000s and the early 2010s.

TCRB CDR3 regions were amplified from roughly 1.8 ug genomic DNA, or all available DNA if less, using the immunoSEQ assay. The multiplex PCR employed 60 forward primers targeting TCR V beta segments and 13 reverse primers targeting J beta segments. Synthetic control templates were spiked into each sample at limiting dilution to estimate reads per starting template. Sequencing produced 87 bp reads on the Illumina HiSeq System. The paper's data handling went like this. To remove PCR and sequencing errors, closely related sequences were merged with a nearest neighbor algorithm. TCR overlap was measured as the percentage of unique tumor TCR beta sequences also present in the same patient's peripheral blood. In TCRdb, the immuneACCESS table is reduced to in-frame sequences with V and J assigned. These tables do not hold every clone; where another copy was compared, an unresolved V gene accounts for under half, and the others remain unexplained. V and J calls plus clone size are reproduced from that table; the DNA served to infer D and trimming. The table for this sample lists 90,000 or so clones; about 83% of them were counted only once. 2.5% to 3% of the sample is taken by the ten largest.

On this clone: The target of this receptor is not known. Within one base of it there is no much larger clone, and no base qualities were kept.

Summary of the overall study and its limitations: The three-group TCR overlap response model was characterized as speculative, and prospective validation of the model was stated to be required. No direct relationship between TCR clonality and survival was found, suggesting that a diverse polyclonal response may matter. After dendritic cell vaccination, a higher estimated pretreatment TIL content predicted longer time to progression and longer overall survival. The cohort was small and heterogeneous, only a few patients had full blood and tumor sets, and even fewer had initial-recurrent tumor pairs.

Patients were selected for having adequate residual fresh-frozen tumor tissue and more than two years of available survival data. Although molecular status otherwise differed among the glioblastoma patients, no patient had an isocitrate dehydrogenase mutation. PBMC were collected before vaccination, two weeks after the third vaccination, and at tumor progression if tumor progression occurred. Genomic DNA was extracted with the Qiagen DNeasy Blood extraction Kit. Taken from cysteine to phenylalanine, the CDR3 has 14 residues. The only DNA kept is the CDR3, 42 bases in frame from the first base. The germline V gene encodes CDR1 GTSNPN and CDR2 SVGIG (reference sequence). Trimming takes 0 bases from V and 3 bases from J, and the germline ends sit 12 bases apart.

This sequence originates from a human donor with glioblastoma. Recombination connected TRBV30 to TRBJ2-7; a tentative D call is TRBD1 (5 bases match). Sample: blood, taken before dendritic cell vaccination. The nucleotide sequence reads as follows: TGTGCCTGGAGTGTAGGTGCAGGGTACTACGAGCAGTACTTC. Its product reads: CAWSVGAGYYEQYF.